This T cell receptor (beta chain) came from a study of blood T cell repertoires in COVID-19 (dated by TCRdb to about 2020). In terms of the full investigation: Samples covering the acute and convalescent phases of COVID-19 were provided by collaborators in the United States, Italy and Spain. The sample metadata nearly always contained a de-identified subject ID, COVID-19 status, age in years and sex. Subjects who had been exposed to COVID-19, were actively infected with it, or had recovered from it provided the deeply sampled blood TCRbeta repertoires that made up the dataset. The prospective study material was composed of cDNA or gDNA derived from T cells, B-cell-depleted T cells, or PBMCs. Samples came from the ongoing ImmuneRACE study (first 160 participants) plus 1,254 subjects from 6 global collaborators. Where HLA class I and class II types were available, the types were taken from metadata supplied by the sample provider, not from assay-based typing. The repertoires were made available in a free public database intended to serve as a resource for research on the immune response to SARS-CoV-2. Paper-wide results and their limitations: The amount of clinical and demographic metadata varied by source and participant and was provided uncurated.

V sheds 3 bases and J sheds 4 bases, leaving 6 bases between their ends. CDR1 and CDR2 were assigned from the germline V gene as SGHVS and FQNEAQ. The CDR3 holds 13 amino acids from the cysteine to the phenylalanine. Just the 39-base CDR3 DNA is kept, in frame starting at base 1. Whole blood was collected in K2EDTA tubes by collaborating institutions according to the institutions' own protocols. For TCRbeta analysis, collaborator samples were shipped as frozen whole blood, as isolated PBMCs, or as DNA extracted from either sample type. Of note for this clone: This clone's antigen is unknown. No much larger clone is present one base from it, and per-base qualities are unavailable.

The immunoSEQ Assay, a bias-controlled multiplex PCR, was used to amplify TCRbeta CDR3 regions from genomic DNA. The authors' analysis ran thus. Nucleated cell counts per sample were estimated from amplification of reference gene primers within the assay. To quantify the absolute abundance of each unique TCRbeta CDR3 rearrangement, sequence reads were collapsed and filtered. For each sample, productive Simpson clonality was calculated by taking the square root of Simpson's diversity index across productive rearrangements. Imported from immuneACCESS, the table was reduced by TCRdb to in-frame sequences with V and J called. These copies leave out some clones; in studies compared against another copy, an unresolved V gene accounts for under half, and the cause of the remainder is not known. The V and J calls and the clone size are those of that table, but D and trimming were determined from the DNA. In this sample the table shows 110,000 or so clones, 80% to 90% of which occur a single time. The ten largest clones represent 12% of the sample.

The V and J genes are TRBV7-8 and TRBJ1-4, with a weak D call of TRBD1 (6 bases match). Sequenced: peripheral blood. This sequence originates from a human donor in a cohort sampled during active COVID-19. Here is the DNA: TGTGCCAGCAGCTTCAGGGGTAATGAAAAACTGTTTTTT. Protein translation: CASSFRGNEKLFF. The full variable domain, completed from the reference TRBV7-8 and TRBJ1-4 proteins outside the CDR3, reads GAGVSQSPRYKVAKRGQDVALRCDPISGHVSLFWYQQALGQGPEFLTYFQNEAQLDKSGLPSDRFFAERPEGSVSTLKIQRTQQEDSAVYLCASSFRGNEKLFFGSGTQLSVL.